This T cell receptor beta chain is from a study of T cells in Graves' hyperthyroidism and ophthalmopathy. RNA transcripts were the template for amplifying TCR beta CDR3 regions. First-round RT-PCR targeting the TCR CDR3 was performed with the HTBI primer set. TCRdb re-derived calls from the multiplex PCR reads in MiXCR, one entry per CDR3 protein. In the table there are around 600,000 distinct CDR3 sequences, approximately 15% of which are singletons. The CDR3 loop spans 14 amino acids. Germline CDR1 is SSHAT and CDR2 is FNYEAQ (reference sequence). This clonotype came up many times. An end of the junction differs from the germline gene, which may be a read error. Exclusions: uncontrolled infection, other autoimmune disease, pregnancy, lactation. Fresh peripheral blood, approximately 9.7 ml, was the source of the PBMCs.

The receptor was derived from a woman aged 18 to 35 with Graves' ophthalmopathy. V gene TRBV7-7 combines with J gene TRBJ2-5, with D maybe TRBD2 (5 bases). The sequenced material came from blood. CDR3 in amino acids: CASSLVDSQETQYF. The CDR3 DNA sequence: TGTGCTAGCAGCTTAGTGGACTCCCAAGAGACCCAGTACTTC. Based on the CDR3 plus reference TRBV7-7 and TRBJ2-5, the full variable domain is GAGVSQSPRYKVTKRGQDVTLRCDPISSHATLYWYQQALGQGPEFLTYFNYEAQPDKSGLPSDRFSAERPEGSISTLTIQRTEQRDSAMYRCASSLVDSQETQYFGPGTRLLVL.